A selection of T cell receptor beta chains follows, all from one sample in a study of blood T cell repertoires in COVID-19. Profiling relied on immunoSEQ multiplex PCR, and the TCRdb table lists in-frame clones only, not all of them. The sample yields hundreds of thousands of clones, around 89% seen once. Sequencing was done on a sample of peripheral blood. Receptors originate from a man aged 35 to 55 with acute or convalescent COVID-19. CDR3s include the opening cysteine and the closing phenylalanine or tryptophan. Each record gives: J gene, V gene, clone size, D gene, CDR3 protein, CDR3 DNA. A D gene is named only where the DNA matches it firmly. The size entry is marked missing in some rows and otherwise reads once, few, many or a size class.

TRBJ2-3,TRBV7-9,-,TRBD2,CASRPALGGGSGTDTQYF,TGTGCCAGCCGGCCGGCCTTAGGCGGGGGGAGCGGCACAGATACGCAGTATTTT
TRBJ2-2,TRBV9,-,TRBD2,CASSPNGGATGELFF,TGTGCCAGCAGCCCCAACGGGGGGGCAACCGGGGAGCTGTTTTTT
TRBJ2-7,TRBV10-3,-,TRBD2,CAISEGGHEQYF,TGTGCCATAAGTGAGGGAGGGCACGAGCAGTACTTC
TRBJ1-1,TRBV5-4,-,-,CASTPNPGIYEAFF,TGTGCCAGCACCCCTAATCCAGGGATTTATGAAGCTTTCTTT
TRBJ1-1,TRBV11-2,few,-,CASGIQGGTEAFF,TGTGCCAGCGGGATACAGGGTGGCACTGAAGCTTTCTTT
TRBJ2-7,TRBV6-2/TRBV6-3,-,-,CASSPDSYSYEQYF,TGTGCCAGCAGTCCCGACTCCTACTCCTACGAGCAGTACTTC
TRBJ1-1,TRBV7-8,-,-,CASSFTRDTEAFF,TGTGCCAGCAGCTTCACCAGGGACACTGAAGCTTTCTTT
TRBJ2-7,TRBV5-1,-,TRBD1,CASSERDREYEQYF,TGCGCCAGCAGCGAAAGGGACAGGGAGTACGAGCAGTACTTC
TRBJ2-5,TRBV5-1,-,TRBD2,CASSLLAGGGGETQYF,TGCGCCAGCAGCTTACTAGCGGGGGGCGGAGGGGAGACCCAGTACTTC
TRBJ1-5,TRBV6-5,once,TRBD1,CASRKDRGWQPQHF,TGTGCCAGCAGGAAGGACAGGGGATGGCAGCCCCAGCATTTT
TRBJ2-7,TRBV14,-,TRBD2,CASSHLPGLAFYEQYF,TGTGCCAGCAGCCATCTTCCGGGACTAGCGTTCTACGAGCAGTACTTC
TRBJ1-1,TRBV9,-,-,CASSVGQNREAFF,TGTGCCAGCAGCGTAGGCCAGAACAGGGAAGCTTTCTTT
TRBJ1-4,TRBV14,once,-,CASSQDPLGRGNEKLFF,TGTGCCAGCAGCCAAGACCCCCTAGGGAGGGGGAACGAAAAACTGTTTTTT
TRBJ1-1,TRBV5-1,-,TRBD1,CASSTTGANTEAFF,TGCGCCAGCAGCACGACAGGGGCTAACACTGAAGCTTTCTTT
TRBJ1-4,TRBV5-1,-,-,CASSFAGGANEKLFF,TGCGCCAGCAGCTTCGCCGGAGGGGCTAATGAAAAACTGTTTTTT
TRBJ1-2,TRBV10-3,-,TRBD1,CAISESTGDYGYTF,TGTGCCATCAGTGAGTCTACAGGGGACTATGGCTACACCTTC
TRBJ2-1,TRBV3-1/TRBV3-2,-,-,CASSQTGDEQFF,TGTGCCAGCAGCCAGACAGGTGATGAGCAGTTCTTC
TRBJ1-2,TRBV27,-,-,CASSLSRGGTYGYTF,TGTGCCAGCAGTTTATCGAGGGGAGGGACCTATGGCTACACCTTC
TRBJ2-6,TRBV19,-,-,CASTMQGGIGANVLTF,TGTGCCAGTACCATGCAGGGCGGAATCGGGGCCAACGTCCTGACTTTC
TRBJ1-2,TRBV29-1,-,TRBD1,CSVEGQGAAGYTF,TGCAGCGTTGAAGGACAGGGGGCTGCCGGCTACACCTTC
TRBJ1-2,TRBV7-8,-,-,CASSSGRGIRGYTF,TGTGCCAGCAGCTCCGGCCGGGGAATAAGAGGCTACACCTTC
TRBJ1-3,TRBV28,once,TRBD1,CASSRPGQGNTIYF,TGTGCCAGCAGTAGACCGGGACAGGGAAACACCATATATTTT
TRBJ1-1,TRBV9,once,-,CASSVEVAGGTEAFF,TGTGCCAGCAGCGTAGAAGTAGCGGGAGGGACTGAAGCTTTCTTT
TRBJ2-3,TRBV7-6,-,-,CASSLVPNWSTDTQYF,TGTGCCAGCAGCTTAGTCCCTAACTGGAGCACAGATACGCAGTATTTT
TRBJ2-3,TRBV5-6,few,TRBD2,CASSGLAGGGTDTQYF,TGTGCCAGCAGCGGACTAGCGGGGGGGGGCACAGATACGCAGTATTTT
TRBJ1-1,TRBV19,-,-,CASRRGQLNTEAFF,TGTGCCAGTAGGCGCGGACAGTTGAACACTGAAGCTTTCTTT